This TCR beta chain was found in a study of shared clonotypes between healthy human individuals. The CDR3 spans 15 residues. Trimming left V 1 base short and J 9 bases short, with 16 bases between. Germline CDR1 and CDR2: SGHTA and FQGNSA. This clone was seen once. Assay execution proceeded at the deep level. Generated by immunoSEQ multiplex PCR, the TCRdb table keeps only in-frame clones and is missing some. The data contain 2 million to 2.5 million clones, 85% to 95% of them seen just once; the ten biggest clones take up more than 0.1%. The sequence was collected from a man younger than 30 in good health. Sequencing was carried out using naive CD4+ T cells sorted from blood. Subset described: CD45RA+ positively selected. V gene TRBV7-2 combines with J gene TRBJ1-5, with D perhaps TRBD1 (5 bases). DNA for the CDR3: TGTGCCAGCAGCTTAGATACCGGGGCCGTCAGGCCCCAGCATTTT. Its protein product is CASSLDTGAVRPQHF.